This TCR beta chain was obtained from a study of radiation and T cells in renal cell carcinoma (dated by TCRdb to 2020 to 2022). Broadly, across the study: Samples came from a clinical trial, in which primary renal cell carcinomas received 15 Gy stereotactic body radiation therapy followed by nephrectomy 4 weeks later. A total of 50 or so samples underwent TCR beta sequencing, made up of roughly 26 tumors and about 27 peripheral blood samples. A total of 4,016,671 unique CDR3 nucleotide sequences, encoding some 2,700,000 unique CDR3 amino acid sequences, were found across all 50 or so samples.

Following the manufacturer's recommendations, the immunoSEQ kit was used to generate TCR beta libraries from genomic DNA. To prepare libraries, a first multiplex PCR with proprietary primers was run, followed by a second PCR that added unique barcodes, and a bead cleanup was done after each round. Each sample batch included a kit-provided positive control reaction and a negative control reaction. The final libraries were assessed on an Agilent 4200 TapeStation D1000 ScreenTape, pooled by volume, and quantified by qPCR. Sequencing was performed on an Illumina NextSeq500 with a MidOutput 150-cycle cartridge, and 156 Read1 and 15 Index1 cycles were run with kit custom primers. The pooled library was loaded at approximately 0.95 pM with around 22% PhiX control spiked in. The source study handled its data this way. The vendor-processed data were analyzed in R, and a clonotype was defined as all T cells that share the same CDR3 nucleotide sequence. For clone abundance analyses, frequencies were normalized to the 10,000 most abundant clones per sample. Before analysis, public T cell clones were removed, and these numbered fewer than six per sample on average. Tumor-enriched clonotypes and baseline blood-enriched clonotypes were defined as those with an abundance difference of at least 32-fold between compartments. A beta-binomial differential abundance model was applied to find clonotypes that expanded or contracted between blood time points. Similarity between tumor and blood repertoires was quantified using the Baroni-Urbani and Buser coefficient, and groups were compared with two-tailed Wilcoxon tests in R. TCRdb holds this immuneACCESS table with in-frame rearrangements only. Some clones are missing; in checked studies, unresolved V genes explain under half, and the rest has no known cause. The V and J calls and clone size were taken over from that table, and D and trimming were inferred from the DNA. This sample holds about 140,000 clones; less than 90% were observed only once. Roughly a quarter of the sample comes from the top ten.

The research as a whole found: Top tumor clonotypes rose in blood from baseline to 2 weeks post-radiation, then contracted by 4 weeks, suggesting transient expansion of tumor-resident clones. Tracking of blood repertoire dynamics stopped at less than 5 weeks after treatment, with no follow-up past that point. Because the trial had a single-armed design, the trial could not examine how radiation dose or scheduling affected the TCR repertoire. No pretreatment tumor biopsies were available, so the baseline intratumoral presence of clonotypes could not be determined.

A word on this clone: It lacks a known antigen. Base qualities are missing; no much larger clone stands one base away.

Reading the label with the study, this specimen's time point is: baseline pretreatment blood. The treatment or condition tag for this specimen amounts to: 15 Gy SBRT to primary tumor, nephrectomy 4 weeks later. To track tumor-enriched clonotypes, serial peripheral blood was sampled from radiation-treated patients at baseline and at 2 weeks and 4 weeks after SBRT. Every patient's renal cell carcinoma showed clear cell pathology. Genomic DNA for TCR sequencing was prepared using the QIAamp DNA Blood Mini Kit (Qiagen). Samples were included in the analyses only if all quality control checks were passed. The CDR3 contains 14 residues, cysteine and phenylalanine counted. Only CDR3 DNA remains: 42 bases, in frame from the first base. The germline V gene yields SGHTA for CDR1 and FQGNSA for CDR2. Germline trimming: 6 bases from V, 4 bases from J; junction bases outside gene matches: 5.

The source is a woman aged 45-65 years with renal cell carcinoma. Rearrangement joined TRBV7-2 to TRBJ1-1; 10 middle bases align to TRBD1. Sequenced material: blood, taken from a patient whose treatment included radiotherapy and nephrectomy. The CDR3 amino acid sequence is: CASRMTGGFTEAFF. The nucleotides are TGTGCCAGCAGAATGACAGGGGGCTTCACTGAAGCTTTCTTT.